The 32 T cell receptor beta chains listed next were all sequenced from one sample in a study of PD-1 blockade in classical Hodgkin lymphoma. Exposure to brentuximab vedotin varied, and each patient had relapsed following autologous stem cell transplantation. This table comes from immunoSEQ multiplex PCR, and its TCRdb copy is limited to in-frame clones, with some not included. The sample carries about 98,000 clones, over 85% recorded once. The specimen comprised peripheral blood mononuclear cells (PBMCs), sampled at baseline. Source of these receptors: a human donor with classical Hodgkin lymphoma.

This chain joins TRBV5-1 and TRBJ2-3; D call uncertain. CDR1 and CDR2 from the germline V gene are SGHRS and YFSETQ. CDR3 length equals 16 residues. Trimming left V 0 bases short and J 4 bases short, with 15 bases between. The CDR3 loop is CASSLATYPKADTQYF. CDR3 in DNA: TGCGCCAGCAGCTTGGCCACATACCCAAAGGCAGATACGCAGTATTTT.

The chain carries TRBV27 and TRBJ2-7, with 7 positions matching TRBD1. Germline CDR1 and CDR2: MNHEY and SMNVEV (reference sequence). The CDR3 covers 17 residues. V dropped 1 base and J dropped 4; count of bases not matched to a gene: 13. CDR3 bases: TGTGCCAGCAGTTTATATTCCTTCGGGACAGCAATTTACGAGCAGTACTTC. As protein: CASSLYSFGTAIYEQYF.

The chain carries TRBV15 and TRBJ2-7; D unresolved. Per the germline V gene, CDR1 is LNHNV and CDR2 is YYDKDF (reference sequence). Between the trimmed V and J ends, which lost 0 bases and 2 bases, there was a span of 20 bases. The CDR3 spans 18 residues. In DNA, the CDR3 is TGTGCCACCAGCAGAGAAACCGGAACGCAGCTTAATACCTACGAGCAGTACTTC. This codes for CATSRETGTQLNTYEQYF.

This sequence joins TRBV30 and TRBJ1-2; D perhaps matches TRBD1 (6 bases). There are 13 residues in the CDR3. From germline, CDR1 is GTSNPN and CDR2 SVGIG (reference sequence). Written as DNA, the CDR3 is TGTGCAGAGGGGGGGGCCAGGAACTATGGCTACACCTTC. It specifies CAEGGARNYGYTF.

This chain joins TRBV7-3 and TRBJ2-1, with TRBD2 as a possible D gene (5 bases). CDR3 length equals 12 residues. V gave up 8 bases and J gave up 6 bases, with 11 bases separating them. CDR1 and CDR2 (germline): SGHTA, FQGTGA. CDR3: CASGPSSNEQFF. The DNA of the CDR3 is TGTGCCAGCGGGCCTAGCTCCAATGAGCAGTTCTTC.

The chain is built from TRBV27 and TRBJ1-1; no reliable D call. Germline lookup yields CDR1 MNHEY and CDR2 SMNVEV (reference sequence). The CDR3 is 17 amino acids. V lost 10 bases to trimming and J lost 2 bases, with 26 bases between them. The CDR3 region is CATFPRFYRARNTEAFF. The CDR3 region has the DNA TGTGCCACCTTCCCCCGGTTTTACCGGGCGCGAAACACTGAAGCTTTCTTT.

The genes are TRBV28 and TRBJ2-7; 9 nucleotides line up with TRBD1. Germline CDR1 is MDHEN and CDR2 is SYDVKM. This CDR3 has 12 amino acids. V lost 8 bases, J lost 6 bases, and 5 bases stayed unmatched. The CDR3 loop is CASWDRVGEQYF. The CDR3 DNA reads TGTGCCAGCTGGGACAGGGTAGGCGAGCAGTACTTC.

The J gene is TRBJ1-1, the V gene TRBV18, with D unclear. CDR3 length: 13 residues. The germline gives CDR1 KGHSH, CDR2 LQKENI. The V and J ends lost 2 bases and 3 bases respectively, with 7 bases between them. For the CDR3, the DNA is TGTGCCAGCTCACCAGCCGGTTACACTGAAGCTTTCTTT. Amino acid sequence: CASSPAGYTEAFF.

This clone appeared once. The chain is built from TRBV18 and TRBJ2-3; D unclear. Germline values: CDR1 KGHSH, CDR2 LQKENI. V lost 6 bases to trimming and J lost 2 bases, with 15 bases between them. The CDR3 sequence is 15 residues long. The CDR3 bases are TGTGCCAGCTCCCTCAACGGGCAATCCACAGATACGCAGTATTTT. This encodes CASSLNGQSTDTQYF.

The chain employs TRBV5-1 and TRBJ2-3; D is unresolved. The CDR3 sequence is 16 residues long. Looked up from germline, CDR1 is SGHRS and CDR2 is YFSETQ. Trimming pared 1 base from V and 3 bases from J, leaving 15 bases between. CDR3 coding DNA: TGCGCCAGCAGCTTGAGAGGTCTCGTGGGGACAGATACGCAGTATTTT. Translating gives CASSLRGLVGTDTQYF.

This chain links TRBV29-1 with TRBJ2-3, with D tentatively TRBD2 (6 bases). Per the germline V gene, CDR1 is SQVTM and CDR2 is ANQGSEA. The germline V and J ends were trimmed by 5 bases and 4 bases, with 16 bases remaining between them. The CDR3 covers 14 residues. Written as DNA, the CDR3 is TGCAGCGTTCGGCTAACGGGAGTACCAGATACGCAGTATTTT. Its protein is CSVRLTGVPDTQYF.

The gene calls are TRBV30 and TRBJ2-1, with 9 nucleotides matching TRBD2. The CDR3 has 14 residues. V lost 5 bases, J lost 0 bases, and 2 bases stayed unmatched. CDR1 and CDR2 (germline): GTSNPN, SVGIG (reference sequence). CDR3 amino acids: CAWGSGSSYNEQFF. CDR3 sequence (DNA): TGTGCCTGGGGTAGCGGGAGCTCCTACAATGAGCAGTTCTTC.

The chain joins TRBV6-1 to TRBJ2-7; 10 positions agree with TRBD2. V lost 3 bases and J lost 6; bases outside the gene matches: 2. CDR3 length equals 13 residues. Germline values: CDR1 MNHNS, CDR2 SASEGT. The CDR3 sequence: CASSELAGVEQYF. The CDR3 DNA reads as TGTGCCAGCAGTGAGCTAGCGGGAGTCGAGCAGTACTTC.

V gene TRBV29-1 combines with J gene TRBJ2-6; 8 nucleotides match TRBD1. Losses at the gene ends were 4 bases for V and 2 bases for J; bases not matched to a gene: 1. Germline V gene sequence: CDR1 SQVTM, CDR2 ANQGSEA. The CDR3 has 14 amino acids. The CDR3 DNA reads TGCAGCGTTGCGGACAGGGCTGGGGCCAACGTCCTGACTTTC. Its protein is CSVADRAGANVLTF.

This chain uses TRBV13 with TRBJ2-7; D possibly matches TRBD1 or TRBD2 (5 bases each). Germline values: CDR1 PRHDT, CDR2 FYEKMQ (reference sequence). This CDR3 is 13 amino acids long. The V and J ends lost 5 bases and 4 bases respectively, with 12 bases between them. DNA for the CDR3: TGTGCCAGCAGCAAGCGGACACCTTACGAGCAGTACTTC. As protein: CASSKRTPYEQYF.

The gene calls are TRBV29-1 and TRBJ2-2; 8 bases align to TRBD2. In germline, CDR1 is SQVTM, CDR2 ANQGSEA. Trimming removed 4 bases from V and 2 bases from J; junction bases left unmatched: 6. This CDR3 has 15 residues. The DNA of the CDR3 is TGCAGCGTTGTGCCCACTAGCGGAAACACCGGGGAGCTGTTTTTT. Amino acid sequence: CSVVPTSGNTGELFF.

The V gene is TRBV5-1, the J gene TRBJ1-2, with D perhaps matching TRBD1 (6 bases). The CDR3 loop spans 15 amino acids. Germline V CDR1 and CDR2: SGHRS, YFSETQ. V was trimmed by 3 bases and J by 6 bases, leaving 18 bases between them. The CDR3 DNA reads TGCGCCAGCAGCTCAAGGGAGCGAGAGGGGGATGGCTACACCTTC. This gives the protein CASSSREREGDGYTF.

V usage is TRBV6-1 and J usage is TRBJ1-2; D is unclear. The germline V gene encodes CDR1 MNHNS and CDR2 SASEGT. This CDR3 contains 14 residues. V was clipped by 1 base and J by 0 bases, with 6 bases between them. The chain's CDR3 is CASSEGLANYGYTF. CDR3 coding DNA: TGTGCCAGCAGTGAAGGGCTAGCTAACTATGGCTACACCTTC.

A single count supports this clone. This rearrangement joins TRBV7-7 to TRBJ2-5; unclear D gene. Germline CDR1 is SSHAT and CDR2 is FNYEAQ (reference sequence). The CDR3 has 15 amino acids. V was pared by 1 base and J by 5 bases, with 14 bases between. CDR3 nucleotide sequence: TGTGCCAGCAGCTTAGTTCCGGGCACCCGGGAGACCCAGTACTTC. Translating gives CASSLVPGTRETQYF.

The chain carries TRBV2 and TRBJ1-4; D gene unclear. This CDR3 is 14 amino acids long. CDR1 and CDR2 from the germline V gene are SNHLY and FYNNEI. Between the trimmed V and J ends, which lost 4 bases and 6 bases, there was a span of 12 bases. CDR3 DNA: TGTGCCAGCAGTGTTTGGAACTCTCATGAAAAACTGTTTTTT. It encodes CASSVWNSHEKLFF. The whole variable domain, remainder taken from reference TRBV2 and TRBJ1-4, is EPEVTQTPSHQVTQMGQEVILRCVPISNHLYFYWYRQILGQKVEFLVSFYNNEISEKSEIFDDQFSVERPDGSNFTLKIRSTKLEDSAMYFCASSVWNSHEKLFFGSGTQLSVL.

This clone was recorded only once. CDR3 bases: TGTGCCAGCAGCCCAGAACTAGCTACCGGCAAAGAGACCCAGTACTTC. Amino acid sequence: CASSPELATGKETQYF. The chain links TRBV4-2 to TRBJ2-5, with D perhaps matching TRBD2 (6 bases). CDR1 is LGHNA, CDR2 YNFKEQ, per germline. The V end was cut by 4 bases, the J end by 3 bases, with 18 bases between. The CDR3 covers 16 residues.

This sequence joins TRBV7-8 and TRBJ2-3, with TRBD2 identical over 14 bases. The CDR3 length is 17 residues. The ends lost 5 bases at V and 6 bases at J; junction bases unmatched: 10. Germline V gene data show CDR1 as SGHVS and CDR2 as FQNEAQ. CDR3 bases: TGTGCCAGCAGCCAGAGGACTAGCGGGAGGAAAAGGGATACGCAGTATTTT. Translating it yields CASSQRTSGRKRDTQYF.

The V and J genes are TRBV18 and TRBJ1-2, with TRBD1 identical over 8 bases. Per germline, CDR1 KGHSH and CDR2 LQKENI. V dropped 2 bases and J dropped 5; count of bases not matched to a gene: 7. There are 15 residues in the CDR3. The CDR3 loop reads CASSPIPGQAYGYTF. DNA for the CDR3: TGTGCCAGCTCACCAATACCGGGACAGGCTTATGGCTACACCTTC.

The chain couples TRBV6-5 to TRBJ2-7; D gene unclear. The CDR3 contains 13 residues. Per the germline V gene, CDR1 is MNHEY and CDR2 is SVGAGI. Trimming removed 3 bases from V and 1 base from J, with 7 bases in between. Here the CDR3 reads CASSYTPSYEQYF. The CDR3 region has the DNA TGTGCCAGCAGTTATACACCTTCCTACGAGCAGTACTTC.

The gene calls are TRBV19 and TRBJ2-3; 11 bases are a match to TRBD2. With V trimmed by 6 bases and J by 5 bases, 4 bases remained unmatched. Germline V gene sequence: CDR1 LNHDA, CDR2 SQIVND (reference sequence). The CDR3 spans 14 residues. The CDR3 DNA is TGTGCCAGTAGGCCTAGCGGGAGGTTAGATACGCAGTATTTT. Its protein product is CASRPSGRLDTQYF.

The chain joins TRBV7-9 to TRBJ1-4; D is unclear. The CDR3 consists of 15 residues. The V gene lost 5 bases and the J gene lost 8 bases, with 18 bases spanning the gap. Germline V lookup: CDR1 SEHNR, CDR2 FQNEAQ (reference sequence). The CDR3 DNA follows: TGTGCCAGCAGCGCTGCCCTTAGCTGGACCGAAAAACTGTTTTTT. This translates into CASSAALSWTEKLFF.

The chain links TRBV5-1 to TRBJ2-7; 12 bases agree with TRBD2. This CDR3 has 16 amino acids. V trimming: 3 bases; J trimming: 1 base; junction bases outside the gene matches: 5. Germline CDR1 SGHRS, CDR2 YFSETQ. In DNA form, the CDR3 reads TGCGCCAGCAGCTCTGCCGGACTAGCGGGATCCTACGAGCAGTACTTC. This sequence encodes CASSSAGLAGSYEQYF.

The rearrangement uses TRBV7-6 and TRBJ1-6; D possibly corresponds to TRBD1 (6 bases). Germline-derived CDR1 and CDR2 are SGHVS and FNYEAQ. The CDR3 has 14 residues. Trimming shortened V by 1 base and J by 10 bases, and 11 bases separated the two germline ends. The CDR3 spells CASSLGGAYSPLHF. As DNA, the CDR3 is TGTGCCAGCAGCTTAGGGGGGGCCTACTCACCCCTCCACTTT.

The chain recombines TRBV19 with TRBJ2-7, with D tentatively TRBD1 (5 bases). CDR3 length equals 14 residues. Germline V gene sequence: CDR1 LNHDA, CDR2 SQIVND (reference sequence). V shed 5 bases and J shed 2 bases, with 13 bases lying between them. For the CDR3, the DNA is TGTGCCAGTAGTCGGCAGGACACAACCTACGAGCAGTACTTC. Its translation: CASSRQDTTYEQYF.

The genes are TRBV10-1 and TRBJ2-7, with D hard to call. Trimming took 0 bases from V and 3 from J, leaving 9 bases between them. The CDR3 has 14 residues. CDR1 is WNHNN and CDR2 is SYGVQD in the germline V gene (reference sequence). The CDR3 region has the DNA TGCGCCAGCAGTGAGTCCCAATCTGACTACGAGCAGTACTTC. Amino acids: CASSESQSDYEQYF.

V and J are TRBV11-1 and TRBJ2-7; D is undetermined. Germline-derived CDR1 and CDR2 are SGHAT and FQDESV (reference sequence). Between the trimmed V and J ends, which lost 4 bases and 7 bases, there was a span of 14 bases. The CDR3 sequence is 13 residues long. CDR3 nucleotides: TGTGCCAGCAGCTACGAACCTCCTCGGGAGCAGTACTTC. This encodes CASSYEPPREQYF. Based on the CDR3 plus reference TRBV11-1 and TRBJ2-7, the full variable domain is EAEVAQSPRYKITEKSQAVAFWCDPISGHATLYWYRQILGQGPELLVQFQDESVVDDSQLPKDRFSAERLKGVDSTLKIQPAELGDSAMYLCASSYEPPREQYFGPGTRLTVT.

V is TRBV28 and J is TRBJ1-4; perhaps TRBD1 as D (6 bases). This CDR3 is built from 16 residues. Germline V lookup: CDR1 MDHEN, CDR2 SYDVKM. V lost 4 bases and J 6 bases, leaving 18 bases between the germline ends. CDR3 residues: CASSYVVWGRDEKLFF. The CDR3 region has the DNA TGTGCCAGCAGTTATGTTGTATGGGGGCGCGATGAAAAACTGTTTTTT.